The entry that follows covers one TCR beta chain sequence. This clone has ten or more counts. Its binding antigen is unknown. Base qualities are not provided; no much larger clone lies one nucleotide away. The data belong to a study of metastatic and nonmetastatic thyroid tumors (dated by TCRdb to between 2020 and 2021). With regard to the full study: Repertoires from peripheral blood and from tumor or nodule tissue samples of malignant and benign thyroid patients were compared.

The library was prepared using PCR. The instrument was an Illumina HiSeq 4000. High-throughput sequencing was used to profile the TCR beta-chain CDR3 region of every patient. On the authors' methods: CDR3 differences across clinicopathological groups were used to build a classifier for discriminating distant-metastatic papillary thyroid cancer patients. Repertoire diversity was assessed with the Shannon index, and tumor-blood repertoire similarity with the Morisita-Horn index. The public sequencing data were trimmed at Q25 with fastp and processed into clonotypes with MiXCR by TCRdb, which kept only in-frame beta chains. TCRdb assigned the V and J calls; the authors' analysis was not used. The sample table lists over 15,000 clones, around 33% of them with a count of one. In total, the top ten clones hold roughly 13% of the sample. Broad study findings and their caveats: TCR beta diversity was reported as significantly higher in malignant tumors than in benign nodules, in both blood and tumor samples.

Before undergoing thyroid surgery, none of the patients had been given any kind of treatment. Using T-cell receptor beta sequencing, the researchers looked back retrospectively at clinical samples from patients, gathered between about 2012 and 2018. The sequencing input was tumor tissue. The receptor was isolated from a male donor with papillary thyroid cancer or a benign thyroid nodule (not recorded which). Some clones in this sample may be carry-over from other donors' samples.

DNA sequence: TGTGCCAGCAGCTTTGGTAGGGGGAGGAACACCGGGGAGCTGTTTTTT. Translated, this gives CASSFGRGRNTGELFF. Recombination linked TRBV7-9 to TRBJ2-2; TRBD1 might be the D gene, on 6 matching bases. CDR1 and CDR2 were assigned from the germline V gene (reference sequence) as SEHNR and FQNEAQ. The cysteine opens and the phenylalanine closes a CDR3 of 16 amino acids. Only the CDR3 DNA is retained, 48 bases long and in frame from the first base. Cut back by 3 bases and 1 base, the V and J ends lie 12 bases apart.